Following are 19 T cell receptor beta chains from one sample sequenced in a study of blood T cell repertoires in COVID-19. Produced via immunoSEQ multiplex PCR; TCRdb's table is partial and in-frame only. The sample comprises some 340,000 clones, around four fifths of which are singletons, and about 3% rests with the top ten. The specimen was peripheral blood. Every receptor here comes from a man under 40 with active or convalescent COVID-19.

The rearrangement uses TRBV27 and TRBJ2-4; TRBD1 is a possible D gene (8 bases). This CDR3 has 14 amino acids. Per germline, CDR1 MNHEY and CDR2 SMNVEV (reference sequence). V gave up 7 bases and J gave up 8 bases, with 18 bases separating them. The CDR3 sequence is CASTTQGGMDIQYF. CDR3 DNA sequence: TGTGCCAGCACCACACAGGGGGGGATGGACATTCAGTACTTC.

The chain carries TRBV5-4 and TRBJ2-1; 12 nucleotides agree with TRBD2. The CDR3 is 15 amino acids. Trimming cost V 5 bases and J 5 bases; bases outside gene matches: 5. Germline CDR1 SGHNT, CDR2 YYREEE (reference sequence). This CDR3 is CASRLAGGRDNEQFF. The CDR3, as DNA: TGTGCCAGCAGACTAGCGGGGGGCAGGGACAATGAGCAGTTCTTC. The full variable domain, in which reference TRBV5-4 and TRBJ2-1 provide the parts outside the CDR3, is ETGVTQSPTHLIKTRGQQVTLRCSSQSGHNTVSWYQQALGQGPQFIFQYYREEENGRGNFPPRFSGLQFPNYSSELNVNALELDDSALYLCASRLAGGRDNEQFFGPGTRLTVL.

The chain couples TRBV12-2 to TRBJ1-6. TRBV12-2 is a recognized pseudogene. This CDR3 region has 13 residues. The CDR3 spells CASRSGGKSPLHF. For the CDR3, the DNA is TGTGCAAGTCGCTCCGGGGGAAAATCACCCCTCCACTTT.

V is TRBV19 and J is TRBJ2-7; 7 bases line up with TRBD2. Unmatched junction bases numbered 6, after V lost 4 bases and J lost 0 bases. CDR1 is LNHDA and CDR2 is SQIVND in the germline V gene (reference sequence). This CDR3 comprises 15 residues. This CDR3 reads CASSREGLSSYEQYF. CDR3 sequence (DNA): TGTGCCAGTAGTAGGGAGGGGCTGAGCTCCTACGAGCAGTACTTC.

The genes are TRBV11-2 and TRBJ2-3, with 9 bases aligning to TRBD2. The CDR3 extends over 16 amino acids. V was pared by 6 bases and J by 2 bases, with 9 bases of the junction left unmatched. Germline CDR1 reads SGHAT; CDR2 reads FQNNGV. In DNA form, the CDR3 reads TGTGCCAGCAGACCCCTGAGCGGGAGGCACACAGATACGCAGTATTTT. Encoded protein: CASRPLSGRHTDTQYF.

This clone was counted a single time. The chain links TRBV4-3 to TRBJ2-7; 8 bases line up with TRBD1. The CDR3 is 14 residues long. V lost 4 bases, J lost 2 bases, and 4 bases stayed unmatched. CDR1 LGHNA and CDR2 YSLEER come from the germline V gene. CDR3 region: CASSLGQGPYEQYF. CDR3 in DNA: TGCGCCAGCAGCCTAGGACAGGGACCCTACGAGCAGTACTTC.

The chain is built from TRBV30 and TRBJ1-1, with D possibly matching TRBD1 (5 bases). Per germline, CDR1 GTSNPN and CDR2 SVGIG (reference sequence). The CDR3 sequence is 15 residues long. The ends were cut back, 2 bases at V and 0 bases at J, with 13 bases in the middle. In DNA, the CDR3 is TGTGCCTGGAGTCTACCGACAGTTATGAACACTGAAGCTTTCTTT. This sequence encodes CAWSLPTVMNTEAFF. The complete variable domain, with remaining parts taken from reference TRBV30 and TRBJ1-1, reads SQTIHQWPATLVQPVGSPLSLECTVEGTSNPNLYWYRQAAGRGLQLLFYSVGIGQISSEVPQNLSASRPQDRQFILSSKKLLLSDSGFYLCAWSLPTVMNTEAFFGQGTRLTVV.

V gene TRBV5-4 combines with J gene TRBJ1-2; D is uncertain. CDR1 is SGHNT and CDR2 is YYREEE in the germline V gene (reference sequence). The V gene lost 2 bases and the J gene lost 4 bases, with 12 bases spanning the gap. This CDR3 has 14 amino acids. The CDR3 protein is CASSFPYMAYGYTF. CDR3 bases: TGTGCCAGCAGCTTCCCTTACATGGCCTATGGCTACACCTTC.

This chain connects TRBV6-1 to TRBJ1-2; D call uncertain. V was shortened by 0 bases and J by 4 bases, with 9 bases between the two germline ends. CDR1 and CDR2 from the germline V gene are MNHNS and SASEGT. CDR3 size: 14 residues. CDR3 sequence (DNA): TGTGCCAGCAGTGAAGCTCGCAGTATCTATGGCTACACCTTC. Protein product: CASSEARSIYGYTF.

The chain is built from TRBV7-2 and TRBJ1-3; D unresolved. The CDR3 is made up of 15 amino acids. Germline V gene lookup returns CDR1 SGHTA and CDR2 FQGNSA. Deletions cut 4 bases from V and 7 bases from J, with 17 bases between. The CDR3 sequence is CASSSQHPPGNTIYF. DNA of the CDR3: TGTGCCAGCAGCTCACAACACCCCCCGGGGAACACCATATATTTT.

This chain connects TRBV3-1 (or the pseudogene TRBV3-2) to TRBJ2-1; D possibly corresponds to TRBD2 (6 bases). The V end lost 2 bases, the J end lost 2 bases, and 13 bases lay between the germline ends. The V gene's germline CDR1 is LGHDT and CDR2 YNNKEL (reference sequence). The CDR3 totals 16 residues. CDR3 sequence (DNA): TGTGCCAGCAGCCAACTTCTAGCGAACCCCTACAATGAGCAGTTCTTC. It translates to CASSQLLANPYNEQFF.

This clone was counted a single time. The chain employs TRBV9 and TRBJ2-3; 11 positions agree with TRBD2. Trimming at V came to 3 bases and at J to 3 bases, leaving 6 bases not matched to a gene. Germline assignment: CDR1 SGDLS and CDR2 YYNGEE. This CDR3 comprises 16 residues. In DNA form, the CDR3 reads TGTGCCAGCAGCGGACCGGGACTAGCGGCGACAGATACGCAGTATTTT. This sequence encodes CASSGPGLAATDTQYF.

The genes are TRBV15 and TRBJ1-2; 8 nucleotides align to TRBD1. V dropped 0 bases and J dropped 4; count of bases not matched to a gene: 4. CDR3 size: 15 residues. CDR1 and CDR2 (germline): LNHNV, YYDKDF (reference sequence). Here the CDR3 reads CATSRDQTGGYGYTF. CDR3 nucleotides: TGTGCCACCAGCAGAGATCAAACAGGGGGCTATGGCTACACCTTC.

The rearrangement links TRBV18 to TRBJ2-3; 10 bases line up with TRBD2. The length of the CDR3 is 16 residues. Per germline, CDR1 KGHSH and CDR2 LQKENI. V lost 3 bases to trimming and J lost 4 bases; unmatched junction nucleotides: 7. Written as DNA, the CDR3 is TGTGCCAGCTCACCCCGCCTAGCGGGGGTCTCAGATACGCAGTATTTT. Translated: CASSPRLAGVSDTQYF. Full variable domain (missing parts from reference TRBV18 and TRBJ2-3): NAGVMQNPRHLVRRRGQEARLRCSPMKGHSHVYWYRQLPEEGLKFMVYLQKENIIDESGMPKERFSAEFPKEGPSILRIQQVVRGDSAAYFCASSPRLAGVSDTQYFGPGTRLTVL.

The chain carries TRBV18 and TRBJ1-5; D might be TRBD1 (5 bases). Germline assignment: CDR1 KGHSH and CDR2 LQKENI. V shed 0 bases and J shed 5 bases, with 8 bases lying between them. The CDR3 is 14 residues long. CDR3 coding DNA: TGTGCCAGCTCACCACCGGGGCAGTATCAGCCCCAGCATTTT. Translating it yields CASSPPGQYQPQHF.

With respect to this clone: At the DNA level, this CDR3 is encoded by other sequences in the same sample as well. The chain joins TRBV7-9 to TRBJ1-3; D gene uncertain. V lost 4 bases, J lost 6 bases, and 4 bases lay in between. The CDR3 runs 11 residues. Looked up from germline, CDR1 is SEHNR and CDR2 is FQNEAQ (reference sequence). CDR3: CASSSSNTIYF. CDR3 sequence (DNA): TGTGCCAGCAGCTCCTCAAACACCATATATTTT. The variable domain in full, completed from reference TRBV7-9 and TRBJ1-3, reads DTGVSQNPRHKITKRGQNVTFRCDPISEHNRLYWYRQTLGQGPEFLTYFQNEAQLEKSRLLSDRFSAERPKGSFSTLEIQRTEQGDSAMYLCASSSSNTIYFGEGSWLTVV.

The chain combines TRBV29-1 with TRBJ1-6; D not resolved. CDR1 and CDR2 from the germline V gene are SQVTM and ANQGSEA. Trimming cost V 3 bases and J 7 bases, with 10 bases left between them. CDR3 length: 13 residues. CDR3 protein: CSVEARINSPLHF. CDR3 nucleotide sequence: TGCAGCGTTGAGGCCCGAATCAATTCACCCCTCCACTTT.

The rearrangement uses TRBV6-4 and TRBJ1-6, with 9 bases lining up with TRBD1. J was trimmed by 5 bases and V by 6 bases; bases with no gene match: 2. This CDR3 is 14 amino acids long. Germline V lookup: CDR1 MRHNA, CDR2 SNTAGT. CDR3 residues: CASRWTGDNSPLHF. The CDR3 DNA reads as TGTGCCAGCAGGTGGACAGGGGATAATTCACCCCTCCACTTT.

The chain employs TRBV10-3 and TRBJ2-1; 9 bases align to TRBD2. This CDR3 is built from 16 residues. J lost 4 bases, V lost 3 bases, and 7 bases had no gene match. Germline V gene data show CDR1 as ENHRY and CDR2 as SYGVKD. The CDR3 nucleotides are TGTGCCATCAGTGAAGGAGGAGCGGGGGGTTACAATGAGCAGTTCTTC. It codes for CAISEGGAGGYNEQFF.